The 22 T cell receptor beta chains in this list originate from one sample, sequenced in a study of blood T cell repertoires in COVID-19. Using immunoSEQ multiplex PCR, the repertoire was profiled, and TCRdb retains in-frame clones only, with some absent. The sample records under 350,000 clones, about 86% being singletons. The specimen sequenced was PBMCs or T cells enriched from blood (not recorded which). The receptors shown here come from a woman in her thirties or forties with acute COVID-19.

In this sample, this clone turned up a few times. J is TRBJ1-2 and V is TRBV6-5; 7 nucleotides match TRBD1. This CDR3 is 14 amino acids long. CDR1 MNHEY and CDR2 SVGAGI come from the germline V gene. V dropped 8 bases and J dropped 4; count of bases not matched to a gene: 10. As DNA, the CDR3 is TGTGCCAGCGCTCGTCCGGGACAGATCTATGGCTACACCTTC. Translated: CASARPGQIYGYTF.

The rearrangement links TRBV6-5 to TRBJ2-1, with 12 nucleotides matching TRBD2. The CDR3 covers 15 residues. V was clipped by 4 bases and J by 6 bases; unmatched bases: 4. Germline values: CDR1 MNHEY, CDR2 SVGAGI. The CDR3 reads CASSSPSGGANEQFF. DNA for the CDR3: TGTGCCAGCAGTTCTCCTAGCGGGGGGGCCAATGAGCAGTTCTTC.

The genes are TRBV19 and TRBJ1-2; no definite D call. This CDR3 contains 14 residues. CDR1 is LNHDA and CDR2 is SQIVND in the germline V gene (reference sequence). Trimming pared 7 bases from V and 2 bases from J, leaving 14 bases between. CDR3 in amino acids: CASTTTGRNYGYTF. The CDR3 region has the DNA TGTGCCAGTACCACAACCGGGAGGAACTATGGCTACACCTTC.

This chain's CDR3 is CASSYVLSYNEQFF. The CDR3 DNA sequence: TGTGCCAGCAGTTACGTACTATCTTACAATGAGCAGTTCTTC. The chain recombines TRBV6-2 or TRBV6-3 with TRBJ2-1; no firm D call. This CDR3 is built from 14 residues. The V end was cut by 2 bases, the J end by 4 bases, with 9 bases between. CDR1 and CDR2 from the germline V gene are MNHEY and SVGEGT.

The genes are TRBV29-1 and TRBJ1-6, with D possibly being TRBD1 (5 bases). Trimming took off 7 bases at V and 8 bases at J, with 21 bases between the two ends. The germline CDR1 and CDR2 sequences are SQVTM and ANQGSEA. The CDR3 runs to 15 residues. The CDR3 here is CSDPPGLIGDSPLHF. CDR3 in DNA: TGCAGCGACCCACCAGGACTAATAGGGGATTCACCCCTCCACTTT.

The J gene is TRBJ1-1, the V gene TRBV11-2; D perhaps matches TRBD1 (6 bases). Germline-derived CDR1 and CDR2 are SGHAT and FQNNGV. The CDR3 is 16 residues long. Trimming removed 7 bases at V and 4 bases at J, with 22 bases between. CDR3: CASTTGFGDSGTEAFF. The CDR3 nucleotides are TGTGCCAGCACGACAGGATTCGGAGATTCTGGCACTGAAGCTTTCTTT.

DNA of the CDR3: TGTGCCAGCAGAGCCAGGGAATCAGGCTACACCTTC. It is translated as CASRARESGYTF. V and J are TRBV28 and TRBJ1-2, with D possibly being TRBD1 (5 bases). The germline CDR1 and CDR2 sequences are MDHEN and SYDVKM. The CDR3 sequence is 12 residues long. Trimming removed 6 bases at V and 8 bases at J, with 13 bases between.

This chain connects TRBV5-4 to TRBJ2-3; D possibly corresponds to TRBD1 (6 bases). Trimming removed 3 bases from V and 1 base from J, with 6 bases in between. This CDR3 contains 13 residues. Germline CDR1 and CDR2: SGHNT and YYREEE (reference sequence). The CDR3 here is CASSWTGTDTQYF. The CDR3 DNA is TGTGCCAGCAGCTGGACAGGCACAGATACGCAGTATTTT.

This clone was observed a single time. The J gene is TRBJ2-3, the V gene TRBV3-1 (or the pseudogene TRBV3-2); 10 bases are shared with TRBD2. J gave up 4 bases and V 4 bases, and 5 bases lay outside the gene matches. The CDR3 covers 15 residues. CDR1 and CDR2 from the germline V gene are LGHDT and YNNKEL (reference sequence). DNA of the CDR3: TGTGCCAGCAGCCCTGGGACTAGCGACGCAGATACGCAGTATTTT. This codes for CASSPGTSDADTQYF.

The chain couples TRBV4-2 to TRBJ2-1; D ambiguous. V was shortened by 0 bases and J by 1 base, with 7 bases between the two germline ends. The CDR3 runs to 15 residues. Germline CDR1 reads LGHNA; CDR2 reads YNFKEQ. The CDR3 DNA follows: TGTGCCAGCAGCCAAGATAGCCGGTCCTACAATGAGCAGTTCTTC. It specifies CASSQDSRSYNEQFF.

The chain couples TRBV7-2 to TRBJ2-1; TRBD1 aligns across 10 bases. V lost 5 bases and J lost 2; bases outside the gene matches: 3. CDR3 size: 15 residues. From germline, CDR1 is SGHTA and CDR2 FQGNSA. Here the CDR3 reads CASSPDRGPYNEQFF. Written as DNA, the CDR3 is TGTGCCAGCAGCCCAGACAGGGGGCCCTACAATGAGCAGTTCTTC.

The CDR3 DNA follows: TGCGCCAGCAGCTTGTCTGGCGGGAGCTCCTACGAGCAGTACTTC. It yields the protein CASSLSGGSSYEQYF. The chain employs TRBV5-1 and TRBJ2-7; 7 bases are a match to TRBD2. Trimming cost V 1 base and J 0 bases; bases outside gene matches: 4. Germline CDR1 and CDR2: SGHRS and YFSETQ. The CDR3 spans 15 residues. The variable domain in full, completed from reference TRBV5-1 and TRBJ2-7, reads KAGVTQTPRYLIKTRGQQVTLSCSPISGHRSVSWYQQTPGQGLQFLFEYFSETQRNKGNFPGRFSGRQFSNSRSEMNVSTLELGDSALYLCASSLSGGSSYEQYFGPGTRLTVT.

This clone appeared a single time. The J gene is TRBJ1-1, the V gene TRBV5-6; D unresolved. This CDR3 contains 12 residues. The ends were cut back, 4 bases at V and 5 bases at J, with 9 bases in the middle. Germline V CDR1 and CDR2: SGHDT, YYEEEE. CDR3 sequence reads: CASSVTETEAFF. In DNA, the CDR3 is TGTGCCAGCAGCGTCACAGAAACTGAAGCTTTCTTT.

The J gene is TRBJ1-5, the V gene TRBV5-5; D is ambiguous. Trimming stripped 4 bases from V and 4 bases from J, with 18 bases between. In germline, CDR1 is SGHKS, CDR2 YYEKEE (reference sequence). The CDR3 is 16 residues long. DNA for the CDR3: TGTGCCAGCAGCCACGAGATAGGTTTCGGGAATCAGCCCCAGCATTTT. It translates to CASSHEIGFGNQPQHF.

The chain is built from TRBV10-3 and TRBJ1-1; 7 bases match TRBD1. The CDR3 has 12 amino acids. CDR1 ENHRY and CDR2 SYGVKD come from the germline V gene. V shed 6 bases, J shed 5 bases, and the junction held 3 bases outside the gene matches. CDR3 sequence reads: CAIRQGETEAFF. CDR3 coding DNA: TGTGCCATCAGGCAGGGGGAGACTGAAGCTTTCTTT.

CDR3: CASSLDRFSSPLHF. The CDR3 DNA reads as TGTGCCAGCAGCCTGGACAGATTTTCCTCACCCCTCCACTTT. This sequence joins TRBV6-5 and TRBJ1-6; D is possibly TRBD1 (6 bases). The CDR3 consists of 14 residues. The V and J ends lost 6 bases and 10 bases respectively, with 16 bases between them. The germline CDR1 and CDR2 sequences are MNHEY and SVGAGI.

The J gene is TRBJ1-5, the V gene TRBV28, with D hard to call. Germline V lookup: CDR1 MDHEN, CDR2 SYDVKM. This CDR3 has 13 residues. V lost 3 bases, J lost 5 bases, and 8 bases lay in between. This chain's CDR3 is CASSLVADQPQHF. DNA for the CDR3: TGTGCCAGCAGTTTGGTTGCGGATCAGCCCCAGCATTTT.

This chain uses TRBV3-1 (or the pseudogene TRBV3-2) with TRBJ2-3, with 13 bases fitting TRBD2. The CDR3 has 18 residues. The V and J ends lost 0 bases and 6 bases, in that order; junction bases with no gene match: 9. The germline V gene has CDR1 LGHDT and CDR2 YNNKEL (reference sequence). Written as DNA, the CDR3 is TGTGCCAGCAGCCAAGATGTCAGACTAGCGGGAGGTGAGGATACGCAGTATTTT. Amino acids: CASSQDVRLAGGEDTQYF.

This clone was observed once. This chain connects TRBV27 to TRBJ2-1; 7 bases align to TRBD2. The ends lost 4 bases at V and 2 bases at J; junction bases unmatched: 2. The germline V gene encodes CDR1 MNHEY and CDR2 SMNVEV (reference sequence). This CDR3 has 14 residues. The chain's CDR3 is CASSSGLAYNEQFF. CDR3 nucleotide sequence: TGTGCCAGCAGTTCCGGACTAGCCTACAATGAGCAGTTCTTC.

This chain joins TRBV23-1 and TRBJ1-3; maybe TRBD1 (6 bases). TRBV23-1 is an ORF, with its function uncertain. This CDR3 is 20 amino acids long. V was cut by 2 bases and J by 4 bases, with 27 bases left in between. The CDR3 region has the DNA TGCGCCAGCAGTCAACTTCCCCTCAATAGGGGGGGCGCTTCCGGAAACACCATATATTTT. Translating gives CASSQLPLNRGGASGNTIYF.

The chain is built from TRBV21-1 and TRBJ2-3; whether TRBD2, the table's D call, matches the DNA was not checked. TRBV21-1 is given as a pseudogene. The CDR3 has 17 residues. This chain's CDR3 is CASSSPPGGSCSDTQYF. The CDR3 DNA reads as TGTGCCAGCAGCAGCCCACCGGGCGGGAGTTGTTCTGATACGCAGTATTTT.

The chain recombines TRBV28 with TRBJ2-3, with 7 nucleotides matching TRBD1. V lost 4 bases to trimming and J lost 10 bases; unmatched junction nucleotides: 14. The CDR3 sequence is 15 residues long. CDR1 and CDR2 (germline): MDHEN, SYDVKM. CDR3 nucleotide sequence: TGTGCCAGCAGTTCCACCTCCCGAGGGGGCCGATCGCAGTATTTT. Its protein is CASSSTSRGGRSQYF. Looking up the rest from reference TRBV28 and TRBJ2-3 gives the full variable domain: DVKVTQSSRYLVKRTGEKVFLECVQDMDHENMFWYRQDPGLGLRLIYFSYDVKMKEKGDIPEGYSVSREKKERFSLILESASTNQTSMYLCASSSTSRGGRSQYFGPGTRLTVL.